This T cell receptor beta chain was observed in a study of cytomegalovirus exposure and HLA in healthy donors. PCR primers comprised 60 Vbeta and 13 Jbeta primers. Only in-frame clones appear in the TCRdb table, and some are missing; sequencing was by immunoSEQ multiplex PCR. This table has fewer than 250,000 clones, more than 60% appearing once. Overall study findings and caveats: In a later analysis, HLA-associated beta chains showed higher expansion and lower generation probabilities than comparable chains. In a later analysis, about 17,000 TCR beta sequences were associated with HLA alleles at 0.05 false discovery rate. With later analysis, a missense DCLRE1C variant became linked to TCR beta V- and J-gene trimming.

This clone was recorded only once. What it binds is unknown. The material sequenced was PBMCs. The receptor's source is a woman aged 25 to 45 in good health and CMV-seronegative.

In nucleotides, the CDR3 is TGTGCCAGCAACCCGGGGGTCTACGAGCAGTACTTC. This codes for CASNPGVYEQYF. The chain joins TRBV2 to TRBJ2-7; tentatively, D is TRBD2 (6 bases). In germline, CDR1 is SNHLY, CDR2 FYNNEI. The length of the CDR3 is 12 residues. V was trimmed by 7 bases and J by 3 bases, leaving 10 bases between them.